This TCR beta chain was documented in a study of siplizumab effects on memory and regulatory T cells. Worth noting for this clone: Its antigen is undetermined.

Generated by immunoSEQ multiplex PCR, the TCRdb table keeps only in-frame clones and is missing some. This sample yields over 65,000 clones, of which 95% are seen a single time; under 20% belongs to the top ten. After removal of 4 bases from V and 3 bases from J, the junction contained 4 bases not matched to a gene. The CDR3 totals 14 residues. Per the germline V gene, CDR1 is SGHNT and CDR2 is YYREEE (reference sequence). Whole-study findings and limits: Roughly 80-97% of proliferating CD4+ or CD8+ clones lacked an assignable naive or memory phenotype. Sequences that were alloreactive and traceable to unstimulated CD4+ memory cells were significantly reduced by siplizumab.

The chain couples TRBV5-4 to TRBJ2-7, with TRBD2 matching over 10 bases. This TCR derives from a human donor in good health. The material sequenced was CD8+ T cells sorted from blood. In DNA, the CDR3 is TGTGCCAGCAGCAAAGCTAGCGGGAGCTACGAGCAGTACTTC. It yields the protein CASSKASGSYEQYF.